This T cell receptor beta chain was retrieved from a study of CD8 T cells in Susac syndrome. The CDR3 extends over 12 amino acids. Trimming cost V 5 bases and J 8 bases, with 10 bases left between them. After extraction with the RNeasy kit, about 0.5 to 1 ug of the RNA was reverse transcribed using random hexamers. TCRdb redid the calling of the immunoSEQ multiplex PCR reads with MiXCR, one entry per CDR3 protein. The sample consists of about 150,000 distinct CDR3 sequences, around 96% of them appearing once. This receptor was identified in a human donor with Susac syndrome. Input material: CD4+ T cells from PBMCs. The rearrangement links TRBV12-3 or TRBV12-4 to TRBJ2-1; D gene uncertain. Here the CDR3 reads CASSPVTDEQFF. In DNA, the CDR3 is TGTGCCAGCAGTCCAGTGACCGATGAGCAGTTCTTC.